This TCR beta chain was obtained from a study of blood T cell repertoires in COVID-19. Overall study context: Whether acute or convalescent, the COVID-19 samples came from the United States, Italy and Spain.

Per the authors' pipeline: From reference gene primer amplification, estimates of nucleated cell counts were derived. Generated by immunoSEQ multiplex PCR, the TCRdb table keeps only in-frame clones and is missing some. The DNA was the basis for D and trimming; V, J and clone size are from that table. The sample lists some 40,000 clones, approximately 82% occurring once. This CDR3 spans 14 amino acids. CDR1 MNHEY and CDR2 SVGAGI come from the germline V gene. V was cut by 6 bases and J by 9 bases, with 15 bases left in between. Sequencing was carried out using peripheral blood. The receptor was derived from a woman aged 80 or over with acute or convalescent COVID-19. The V gene is TRBV6-5, the J gene TRBJ1-6; D not resolved. This CDR3 reads CASSDRWSASPLHF. CDR3 DNA: TGTGCCAGCAGCGATCGGTGGAGCGCTTCACCCCTCCACTTT.